These 18 T cell receptor beta chains originate from one sample sequenced in a study of cytomegalovirus exposure and HLA in healthy donors. TCRdb's copy holds only in-frame clones and misses some; the assay was immunoSEQ multiplex PCR. The sample contains 200,000 to 250,000 clones, around nine tenths of which appear only once. Sequencing was done on a sample of PBMCs. These receptors were collected from a man aged 18 to 29 in good health and CMV-seronegative.

V usage is TRBV6-6 and J usage is TRBJ1-3; TRBD1 is a possible D gene (6 bases). CDR1 MNHNY and CDR2 SVGAGI come from the germline V gene (reference sequence). Trimming pared 4 bases from V and 2 bases from J, leaving 15 bases between. The CDR3 has 16 amino acids. The CDR3 bases are TGTGCCAGCAGTTTATACAGGGTTGACACTGGAAACACCATATATTTT. It encodes CASSLYRVDTGNTIYF.

CDR3 loop: CASRQGQGDSQPQHF. The CDR3 nucleotides read TGTGCCAGCAGACAAGGACAGGGAGACTCTCAGCCCCAGCATTTT. The V gene is TRBV6-6, the J gene TRBJ1-5, with 8 bases lining up with TRBD1. CDR1 and CDR2 (germline): MNHNY, SVGAGI (reference sequence). With V trimmed by 6 bases and J by 6 bases, 10 bases remained unmatched. CDR3 size: 15 residues.

The gene calls are TRBV6-6 and TRBJ2-7; TRBD2 matches 10 bases. V shed 4 bases and J 7 bases; nucleotides not matched to a gene: 7. Per germline, CDR1 MNHNY and CDR2 SVGAGI (reference sequence). The CDR3 covers 14 residues. The CDR3 DNA reads TGTGCCAGCAGTTCGACTAGCGGGCCTGGAGAGCAGTACTTC. Residues: CASSSTSGPGEQYF.

The J gene is TRBJ2-7, the V gene TRBV18; TRBD2 matches at 13 bases. Per the germline V gene, CDR1 is KGHSH and CDR2 is LQKENI. V dropped 0 bases and J dropped 5; count of bases not matched to a gene: 7. The CDR3 extends over 17 amino acids. As DNA, the CDR3 is TGTGCCAGCTCACCACCAAGGACTAGCGGGAGAGTCCACGAGCAGTACTTC. This translates into CASSPPRTSGRVHEQYF.

This sequence joins TRBV4-3 and TRBJ1-4, with 7 positions matching TRBD1. Germline loops: CDR1 LGHNA, CDR2 YSLEER. This CDR3 contains 17 residues. V was clipped by 4 bases and J by 8 bases; unmatched bases: 16. The CDR3 coding sequence is TGCGCCAGCAGCCGCCAACCGCTGACAGGGTTTCAAGAAAAACTGTTTTTT. This sequence encodes CASSRQPLTGFQEKLFF.

This clone was recorded only once. The chain joins TRBV28 to TRBJ1-2; TRBD1 agrees at 9 bases. V lost 2 bases, J lost 4 bases, and 11 bases stayed unmatched. The CDR3 is 17 amino acids. Germline V gene sequence: CDR1 MDHEN, CDR2 SYDVKM. The CDR3 protein is CASSLDLNRGRGYGYTF. The CDR3 region has the DNA TGTGCCAGCAGTTTAGACCTAAACAGGGGGCGGGGCTATGGCTACACCTTC.

The genes are TRBV27 and TRBJ1-5; 7 positions agree with TRBD1. Trimming took 5 bases from V and 5 from J; bases not matched to a gene: 3. This CDR3 comprises 13 residues. Per the germline V gene, CDR1 is MNHEY and CDR2 is SMNVEV (reference sequence). CDR3 bases: TGTGCCAGCAGTAGCACAGGGGATCAGCCCCAGCATTTT. This gives the protein CASSSTGDQPQHF.

The count of this clone is one. V gene TRBV9 combines with J gene TRBJ1-1; 7 nucleotides line up with TRBD1. Germline lookup yields CDR1 SGDLS and CDR2 YYNGEE. This CDR3 spans 14 amino acids. V dropped 4 bases and J dropped 5; count of bases not matched to a gene: 8. The CDR3 region is CASSPPTGFTEAFF. CDR3 coding DNA: TGTGCCAGCAGCCCTCCGACAGGGTTTACTGAAGCTTTCTTT.

The V call is TRBV7-9, the J call TRBJ1-2, with D possibly being TRBD1 (5 bases). V lost 4 bases, J lost 4 bases, and 13 bases lay in between. Per the germline V gene, CDR1 is SEHNR and CDR2 is FQNEAQ (reference sequence). There are 14 residues in the CDR3. The CDR3 DNA is TGTGCCAGCAGCTCATCAGGGCCAGCCTATGGCTACACCTTC. It codes for CASSSSGPAYGYTF.

This rearrangement joins TRBV5-3 to TRBJ2-1; 7 bases fit TRBD2. TRBV5-3 is sorted into the ORF group, with uncertain function. CDR3 size: 14 residues. V gave up 5 bases and J gave up 7 bases; unmatched junction bases: 9. The CDR3 is CARRREGRRNEQFF. The CDR3 nucleotides are TGTGCCAGAAGGAGGGAGGGCCGAAGGAATGAGCAGTTCTTC.

This chain connects TRBV4-2 to TRBJ1-1; D is unclear. The V end lost 2 bases, the J end lost 7 bases, and 8 bases lay between the germline ends. The germline CDR1 and CDR2 sequences are LGHNA and YNFKEQ. The length of the CDR3 is 12 residues. This chain's CDR3 is CASSQPGDEAFF. In nucleotides, the CDR3 is TGTGCCAGCAGCCAACCCGGGGATGAAGCTTTCTTT.

V usage is TRBV11-2 and J usage is TRBJ2-7; TRBD2 agrees at 11 bases. V gave up 1 base and J gave up 4 bases; unmatched junction bases: 3. This CDR3 is built from 15 residues. The V gene's germline CDR1 is SGHAT and CDR2 FQNNGV. The CDR3 DNA reads TGTGCCAGCAGCTTAGCTAGACTAGCGGGGTACGAGCAGTACTTC. It encodes CASSLARLAGYEQYF.

This chain links TRBV27 with TRBJ2-1, with 10 bases aligning to TRBD2. The CDR3 extends over 14 amino acids. Germline V gives CDR1 MNHEY, CDR2 SMNVEV (reference sequence). Losses at the gene ends were 7 bases for V and 12 bases for J; bases not matched to a gene: 12. CDR3 region: CASTPDTLAGGQFF. The CDR3 coding sequence is TGTGCCAGCACGCCAGATACGTTAGCGGGAGGGCAGTTCTTC.

The sample holds one count of this clone. This chain connects TRBV28 to TRBJ2-1; D is uncertain. The V gene's germline CDR1 is MDHEN and CDR2 SYDVKM. Trimming stripped 3 bases from V and 3 bases from J, with 18 bases between. CDR3 size: 17 residues. DNA for the CDR3: TGTGCCAGCAGTTTCCTCAGGCCCTCCGTGGGCTACAATGAGCAGTTCTTC. As protein: CASSFLRPSVGYNEQFF. Filled out from reference TRBV28 and TRBJ2-1, the complete variable domain reads DVKVTQSSRYLVKRTGEKVFLECVQDMDHENMFWYRQDPGLGLRLIYFSYDVKMKEKGDIPEGYSVSREKKERFSLILESASTNQTSMYLCASSFLRPSVGYNEQFFGPGTRLTVL.

This sequence joins TRBV29-1 and TRBJ1-4; 9 nucleotides match TRBD1. From germline, CDR1 is SQVTM and CDR2 ANQGSEA. The CDR3 totals 14 residues. The ends lost 4 bases at V and 8 bases at J; junction bases unmatched: 8. DNA of the CDR3: TGCAGCGTTGTAATACAGGGGGCTTGGGAAAAACTGTTTTTT. This gives the protein CSVVIQGAWEKLFF.

The chain couples TRBV18 to TRBJ1-5; D is ambiguous. Trimming pared 3 bases from V and 4 bases from J, leaving 7 bases between. The V gene's germline CDR1 is KGHSH and CDR2 LQKENI. The CDR3 contains 13 residues. Here the CDR3 DNA reads TGTGCCAGCTCACCCGACACAAATCAGCCCCAGCATTTT. It specifies CASSPDTNQPQHF. Looking up the rest from reference TRBV18 and TRBJ1-5 gives the full variable domain: NAGVMQNPRHLVRRRGQEARLRCSPMKGHSHVYWYRQLPEEGLKFMVYLQKENIIDESGMPKERFSAEFPKEGPSILRIQQVVRGDSAAYFCASSPDTNQPQHFGDGTRLSIL.

The chain has TRBV30 and TRBJ2-1, with 9 bases aligning to TRBD1. The CDR3 contains 15 residues. The trim removed 0 bases at V and 6 bases at J, leaving 6 bases unmatched. The germline gives CDR1 GTSNPN, CDR2 SVGIG (reference sequence). The DNA of the CDR3 is TGTGCCTGGAGTGTTGGGACAGGGACCTCCAATGAGCAGTTCTTC. It yields the protein CAWSVGTGTSNEQFF.

The rearrangement joins TRBV5-1 to TRBJ1-2, with D perhaps matching TRBD1 (6 bases). Germline CDR1 SGHRS, CDR2 YFSETQ. V dropped 5 bases and J dropped 0 bases, with 14 bases sitting between them. This CDR3 is built from 15 residues. The CDR3 reads CASSPGQNTNYGYTF. In DNA form, the CDR3 reads TGCGCCAGCAGTCCGGGACAAAATACTAACTATGGCTACACCTTC.